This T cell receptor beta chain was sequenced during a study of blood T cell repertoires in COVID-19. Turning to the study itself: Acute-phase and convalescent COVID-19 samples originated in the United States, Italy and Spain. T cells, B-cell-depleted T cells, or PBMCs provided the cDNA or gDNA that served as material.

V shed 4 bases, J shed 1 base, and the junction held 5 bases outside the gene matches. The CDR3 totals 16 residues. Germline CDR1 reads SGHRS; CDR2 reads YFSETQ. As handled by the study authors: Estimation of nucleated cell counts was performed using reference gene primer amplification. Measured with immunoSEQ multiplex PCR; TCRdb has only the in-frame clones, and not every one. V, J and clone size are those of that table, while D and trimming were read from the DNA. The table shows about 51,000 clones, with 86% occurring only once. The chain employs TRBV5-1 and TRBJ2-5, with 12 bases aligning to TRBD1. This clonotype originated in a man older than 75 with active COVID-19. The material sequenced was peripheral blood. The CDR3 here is CASSQGTGGFQETQYF. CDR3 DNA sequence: TGCGCCAGCAGCCAAGGGACAGGGGGCTTCCAAGAGACCCAGTACTTC.